One and the same sample provided the 18 T cell receptor beta chains below, sequenced in a study of OX40 agonist ivuxolimab in advanced cancers. Receptor amplification or capture employed the immunoSEQ multiplex PCR assay. Not all clones reach the TCRdb copy of this immuneACCESS table, which keeps in-frame sequences only. Checked studies attribute under half of the gap to unresolved V genes and leave the rest unexplained. The sample has about 37,000 clones on record, about 86% of them singletons. The ten largest make up approximately 2.4% of the sample. The sample consisted of CD4+ or CD8+ T cells sorted from blood, taken in a trial of the OX40 agonist ivuxolimab. The source is an adult with an advanced solid tumor such as melanoma, head and neck, liver or kidney cancer.

This rearrangement joins TRBV12-5 to TRBJ1-4, with 7 bases that match TRBD1. The CDR3 runs 13 residues. The V gene's germline CDR1 is LGHNT and CDR2 FRNRAP. Trimming cost V 7 bases and J 6 bases; bases outside gene matches: 5. For the CDR3, the DNA is TGTGCTAGTGCGACAGGGCAGGATGAAAAACTGTTTTTT. The encoded protein is CASATGQDEKLFF. Supplemented by reference TRBV12-5 and TRBJ1-4, the full variable domain reads DARVTQTPRHKVTEMGQEVTMRCQPILGHNTVFWYRQTMMQGLELLAYFRNRAPLDDSGMPKDRFSAEMPDATLATLKIQPSEPRDSAVYFCASATGQDEKLFFGSGTQLSVL.

The V call is TRBV7-9, the J call TRBJ2-3, with TRBD2 matching over 10 bases. The germline V gene has CDR1 SEHNR and CDR2 FQNEAQ (reference sequence). This CDR3 region has 14 residues. Trimming removed 3 bases from V and 7 bases from J; junction bases left unmatched: 4. CDR3 protein: CASSLQLAGNTQYF. The DNA for the CDR3 is TGTGCCAGCAGCTTGCAACTAGCGGGGAATACGCAGTATTTT.

The chain combines TRBV21-1 with TRBJ2-1; the tabulated D call, TRBD1, remains unverified against the DNA. TRBV21-1 is given as a pseudogene. This CDR3 has 21 residues. The CDR3 protein is CASSKVDCGTGASNSYNEQFF. The CDR3, as DNA: TGTGCCAGCAGCAAAGTAGATTGCGGGACAGGGGCCAGTAACTCCTACAATGAGCAGTTCTTC.

The table lists this clone with a count of one. The chain is built from TRBV28 and TRBJ1-1, with TRBD1 matching 9 bases. Looked up from germline, CDR1 is MDHEN and CDR2 is SYDVKM. The junction had 9 bases not matched to a gene; V was cut back by 6 bases and J by 4 bases. This CDR3 is built from 15 residues. The CDR3 nucleotides read TGTGCCAGCAGAGCCTCACAGGGGGCTTTCACTGAAGCTTTCTTT. Translation gives CASRASQGAFTEAFF.

On this clone: The sample contains more than one DNA sequence encoding this CDR3. This chain joins TRBV7-9 and TRBJ1-6, with D perhaps matching TRBD1 (5 bases). Germline V lookup: CDR1 SEHNR, CDR2 FQNEAQ (reference sequence). The CDR3 sequence is 15 residues long. Trimming took off 5 bases at V and 0 bases at J, with 8 bases between the two ends. The CDR3 nucleotides read TGTGCCAGCAGCGAGGGGAGCTCCTATAATTCACCCCTCCACTTT. It yields the protein CASSEGSSYNSPLHF.

The chain couples TRBV7-9 to TRBJ2-5, with 8 bases that match TRBD1. Germline values: CDR1 SEHNR, CDR2 FQNEAQ (reference sequence). The ends lost 1 base at V and 1 base at J; junction bases unmatched: 5. The length of the CDR3 is 16 residues. CDR3 loop: CASSLGTGLGQETQYF. DNA of the CDR3: TGTGCCAGCAGCTTAGGGACAGGGTTAGGCCAAGAGACCCAGTACTTC.

J is TRBJ2-7 and V is TRBV7-6; the match to TRBD1 covers 9 bases. Trimming at V came to 5 bases and at J to 5 bases, leaving 10 bases not matched to a gene. This CDR3 has 15 residues. The germline V gene has CDR1 SGHVS and CDR2 FNYEAQ. CDR3 DNA sequence: TGTGCCAGCAGCCCAGTGGGACAGGGCCTTGACGAGCAGTACTTC. The encoded protein is CASSPVGQGLDEQYF.

The chain carries TRBV7-9 and TRBJ1-1; D unclear. Trimming left V 0 bases short and J 4 bases short, with 9 bases between. The CDR3 sequence is 14 residues long. In germline, CDR1 is SEHNR, CDR2 FQNEAQ (reference sequence). CDR3 sequence reads: CASSLAGMGTEAFF. CDR3 in DNA: TGTGCCAGCAGCTTAGCGGGGATGGGCACTGAAGCTTTCTTT. The full variable domain, rest sourced from reference TRBV7-9 and TRBJ1-1, is DTGVSQNPRHKITKRGQNVTFRCDPISEHNRLYWYRQTLGQGPEFLTYFQNEAQLEKSRLLSDRFSAERPKGSFSTLEIQRTEQGDSAMYLCASSLAGMGTEAFFGQGTRLTVV.

The chain couples TRBV15 to TRBJ2-7; 11 bases fit TRBD2. V lost 4 bases to trimming and J lost 4 bases; unmatched junction nucleotides: 3. CDR1 and CDR2 from the germline V gene are LNHNV and YYDKDF (reference sequence). The CDR3 totals 14 residues. CDR3: CATSKTSGKYEQYF. The CDR3 bases are TGTGCCACCAGCAAGACTAGCGGGAAGTACGAGCAGTACTTC. Supplemented by reference TRBV15 and TRBJ2-7, the full variable domain reads DAMVIQNPRYQVTQFGKPVTLSCSQTLNHNVMYWYQQKSSQAPKLLFHYYDKDFNNEADTPDNFQSRRPNTSFCFLDIRSPGLGDTAMYLCATSKTSGKYEQYFGPGTRLTVT.

V is TRBV11-2 and J is TRBJ2-5; 8 nucleotides align to TRBD2. This CDR3 comprises 15 residues. Germline CDR1 SGHAT, CDR2 FQNNGV. Trimming removed 10 bases from V and 2 bases from J; junction bases left unmatched: 12. This CDR3 reads CATLQATGGQETQYF. CDR3 nucleotides: TGTGCCACCCTTCAGGCCACGGGGGGGCAAGAGACCCAGTACTTC.

This clone showed up just a few times. The genes are TRBV11-2 and TRBJ2-1, with 7 bases identical to TRBD2. The CDR3 spans 16 residues. CDR1 and CDR2 from the germline V gene are SGHAT and FQNNGV. The V segment lost 4 bases and the J segment 7 bases; nucleotides outside the gene matches: 13. CDR3 in DNA: TGTGCCAGCAGCTACCCCATGACTAGCCTCCGGAATGAGCAGTTCTTC. Protein product: CASSYPMTSLRNEQFF.

CDR3 nucleotides: TGTGCCAGCAGCTTAGCCGGGGGGCCAGGTACGCAGTATTTT. Protein sequence: CASSLAGGPGTQYF. This chain uses TRBV7-2 with TRBJ2-3; D may be TRBD2 (7 bases). V was shortened by 0 bases and J by 8 bases, with 12 bases between the two germline ends. Germline lookup yields CDR1 SGHTA and CDR2 FQGNSA. The CDR3 is 14 residues long.

The chain links TRBV5-4 to TRBJ1-1; 7 nucleotides align to TRBD1. Germline values: CDR1 SGHNT, CDR2 YYREEE (reference sequence). With 4 bases clipped from V and 2 bases from J, the junction kept 11 bases outside the gene matches. The CDR3 is made up of 16 amino acids. CDR3 sequence reads: CASSQDPGTVNTEAFF. The CDR3 DNA sequence: TGTGCCAGCAGCCAAGACCCCGGGACAGTTAACACTGAAGCTTTCTTT.

The V gene is TRBV10-3, the J gene TRBJ1-6; 9 bases match TRBD1. V dropped 2 bases and J dropped 15; count of bases not matched to a gene: 5. The germline CDR1 and CDR2 sequences are ENHRY and SYGVKD. The CDR3 is made up of 13 amino acids. The CDR3, as DNA: TGTGCCATCAGTGAGGCGGACAGGGGAAACCTCCACTTT. Protein: CAISEADRGNLHF.

This clone appeared a single time. This chain joins TRBV6-1 and TRBJ1-1; 8 bases fit TRBD1. V shed 5 bases, J shed 5 bases, and the junction held 10 bases outside the gene matches. CDR1 is MNHNS and CDR2 is SASEGT in the germline V gene. This CDR3 region has 15 residues. The CDR3 spells CASSSPGQGLTEAFF. The CDR3 DNA reads as TGTGCCAGCAGTTCCCCCGGACAGGGTTTGACTGAAGCTTTCTTT.

The rearrangement uses TRBV4-2 and TRBJ2-7, with 11 bases aligning to TRBD2. The J segment lost 2 bases and the V segment lost 0 bases, leaving 3 bases of the junction unmatched. This CDR3 has 16 amino acids. CDR1 and CDR2 (germline): LGHNA, YNFKEQ. CDR3 amino acids: CASSQDGTSGTYEQYF. Written as DNA, the CDR3 is TGTGCCAGCAGCCAAGACGGGACTAGCGGTACCTACGAGCAGTACTTC.

The chain recombines TRBV5-1 with TRBJ2-5; 12 nucleotides agree with TRBD2. This CDR3 contains 17 residues. V lost 4 bases, J lost 0 bases, and 7 bases stayed unmatched. CDR1 is SGHRS and CDR2 is YFSETQ in the germline V gene. CDR3 nucleotides: TGCGCCAGCAGCCCAGGACTAGCGGGGCCATACCAAGAGACCCAGTACTTC. It yields the protein CASSPGLAGPYQETQYF.

The CDR3 reads CASSYELRDEAFF. For the CDR3, the DNA is TGTGCCAGCAGTTACGAGTTGCGGGATGAAGCTTTCTTT. The chain employs TRBV6-5 and TRBJ1-1, with no clear D. The CDR3 covers 13 residues. The germline V gene has CDR1 MNHEY and CDR2 SVGAGI. Trimming cost V 2 bases and J 7 bases, with 11 bases left between them.